Listed below are T cell receptor beta chains from one sample, sequenced in a study of T cell repertoires in cytomegalovirus infection. TCRdb passed the reads through MiXCR, listing each CDR3 protein once. The table lists roughly 640,000 distinct CDR3 sequences, around 24% of them singletons. Sequenced: CD8+ T cells from PBMCs. The receptors originated from a human donor in good health (CMV status not recorded). Some clones in this sample may be carry-over from other donors' samples. CDR3s include the opening cysteine and the closing phenylalanine or tryptophan. The size field is filled for only some rows; it gives once, few, many or a size class.

clone size	V gene	J gene	CDR3 protein
NA	TRBV5-6	TRBJ2-7	CASSPTGPSHYEQYF
NA	TRBV2	TRBJ1-2	CASSVFGQGTNYGYTF
once	TRBV10-3	TRBJ2-6	CAMAPGSTSGGANVLTF
NA	TRBV2	TRBJ2-3	CASQERGTADTQYF
NA	TRBV7-3	TRBJ2-1	CASSPGQGEFEQFF
many	TRBV7-6	TRBJ1-1	CASSPLAGAPEAFF
few	TRBV6-6	TRBJ2-1	CASSAQVDEQFF
NA	TRBV7-9	TRBJ1-1	CASSSQGAEAFF
many	TRBV7-6	TRBJ2-2	CASSLKGGLVDTGELFF
NA	TRBV7-6	TRBJ2-1	CASSLGQGAPYNEQFF
few	TRBV6-2/TRBV6-3	TRBJ2-4	CASSYLLQSKNIQYF
NA	TRBV3-1	TRBJ2-7	CTSSPGGGEQYF
few	TRBV2	TRBJ2-1	CASSEDGGANNEQFF
NA	TRBV2	TRBJ2-3	CASSGLVGDRTDTQYF
NA	TRBV10-3	TRBJ2-2	CAITTDRAGELFF
few	TRBV7-8	TRBJ2-1	CASSLVGAAYNEQFF
many	TRBV7-8	TRBJ2-3	CASRGLAGTYPTDTQYF
many	TRBV10-3	TRBJ1-3	CAIRTNTRGFTGNTIYF
NA	TRBV12-3/TRBV12-4	TRBJ2-2	CASSSWGGGTGELFF
few	TRBV29-1	TRBJ2-2	CSAEWGLNTGELFF
many	TRBV7-6	TRBJ2-3	CASSHTWTSGIDTQYF
NA	TRBV6-8	TRBJ1-1	CASIRGPGWTEAFF
many	TRBV4-1	TRBJ2-3	CASSQASGGSTDTQYF
few	TRBV5-1	TRBJ2-7	CASSRWGYEQYF
NA	TRBV7-8	TRBJ2-6	CARFEGLSSGANVLTF
NA	TRBV5-1	TRBJ2-5	CASSSRVSRSETQYF
few	TRBV7-9	TRBJ1-4	CASSKTGTNEKLFF
NA	TRBV7-9	TRBJ1-5	CASSSEPGQPQHF
NA	TRBV27	TRBJ2-7	CASSLSLPSYEQYF
NA	TRBV27	TRBJ2-7	CASSGTGTTYEQYF
few	TRBV6-5	TRBJ1-2	CASSYSVLDGYTF
NA	TRBV4-1	TRBJ1-5	CASSRDGGSNQPQHF
NA	TRBV28	TRBJ1-5	CASTLLSRGQPQHF
many	TRBV7-6	TRBJ2-7	CASSLGAGDLYEQYF
NA	TRBV6-1	TRBJ1-1	CASSPGVVYTEAFF
NA	TRBV12-3/TRBV12-4	TRBJ1-3	CASSSDRDLGNTIYF
many	TRBV28	TRBJ1-2	CASSLTRTGVYNTF
NA	TRBV27	TRBJ1-4	CASSVLGRVEKLFF
NA	TRBV19	TRBJ2-2	CASSTLSDRFTGELFF
few	TRBV7-6	TRBJ2-3	CASSNTDWSTDTQYF